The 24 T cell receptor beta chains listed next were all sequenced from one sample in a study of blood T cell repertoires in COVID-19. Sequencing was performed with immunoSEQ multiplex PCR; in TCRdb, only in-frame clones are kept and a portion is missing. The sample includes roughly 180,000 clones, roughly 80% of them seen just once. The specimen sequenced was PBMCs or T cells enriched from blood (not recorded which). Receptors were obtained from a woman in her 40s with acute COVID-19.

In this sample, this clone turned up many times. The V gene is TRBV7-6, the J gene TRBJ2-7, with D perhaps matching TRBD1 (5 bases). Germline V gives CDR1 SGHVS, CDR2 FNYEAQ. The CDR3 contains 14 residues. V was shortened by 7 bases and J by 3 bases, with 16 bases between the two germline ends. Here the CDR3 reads CASTPWQGNYEQYF. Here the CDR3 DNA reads TGTGCCAGCACCCCGTGGCAGGGAAACTACGAGCAGTACTTC.

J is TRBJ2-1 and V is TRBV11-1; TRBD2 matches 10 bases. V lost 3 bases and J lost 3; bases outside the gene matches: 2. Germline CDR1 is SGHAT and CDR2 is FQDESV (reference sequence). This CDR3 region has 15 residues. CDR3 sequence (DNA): TGTGCCAGCAGCTTGGCTAGCGGGGGCTACAATGAGCAGTTCTTC. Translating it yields CASSLASGGYNEQFF.

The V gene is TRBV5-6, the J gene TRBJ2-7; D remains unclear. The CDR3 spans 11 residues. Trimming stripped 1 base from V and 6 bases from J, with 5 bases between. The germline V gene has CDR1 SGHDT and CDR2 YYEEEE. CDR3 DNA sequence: TGTGCCAGCAGCTTGTTTCTCGAGCAGTACTTC. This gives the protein CASSLFLEQYF.

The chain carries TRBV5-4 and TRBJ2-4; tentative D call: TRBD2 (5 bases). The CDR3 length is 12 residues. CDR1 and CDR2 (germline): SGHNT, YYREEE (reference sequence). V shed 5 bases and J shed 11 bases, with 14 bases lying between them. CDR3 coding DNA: TGTGCCAGCAGTGGCGAGAGGGCGGTTCAGTACTTC. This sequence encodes CASSGERAVQYF.

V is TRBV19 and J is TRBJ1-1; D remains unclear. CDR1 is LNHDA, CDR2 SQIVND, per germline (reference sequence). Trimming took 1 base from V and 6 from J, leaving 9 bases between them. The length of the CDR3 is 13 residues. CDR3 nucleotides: TGTGCCAGTAGTATAGCCCCTACTGCTGAAGCTTTCTTT. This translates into CASSIAPTAEAFF.

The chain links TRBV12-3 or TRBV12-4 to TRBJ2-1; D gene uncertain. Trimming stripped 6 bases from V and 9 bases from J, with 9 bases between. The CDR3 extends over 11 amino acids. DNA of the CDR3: TGTGCCAGCAGCCTTAGAGGTGAGCAGTTCTTC. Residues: CASSLRGEQFF.

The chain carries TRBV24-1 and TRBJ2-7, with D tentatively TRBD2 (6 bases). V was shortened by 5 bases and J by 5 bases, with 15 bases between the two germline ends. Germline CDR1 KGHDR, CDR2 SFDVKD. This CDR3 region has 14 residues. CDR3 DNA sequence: TGTGCCACCAGTGCTGGGGGGTCACAGGACGAGCAGTACTTC. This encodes CATSAGGSQDEQYF.

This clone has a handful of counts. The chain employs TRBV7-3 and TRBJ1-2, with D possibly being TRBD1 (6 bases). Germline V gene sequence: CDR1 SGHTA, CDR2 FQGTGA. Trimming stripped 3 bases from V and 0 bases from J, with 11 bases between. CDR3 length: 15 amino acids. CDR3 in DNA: TGTGCCAGCAGCTTGGACAGACTCTCTAACTATGGCTACACCTTC. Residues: CASSLDRLSNYGYTF.

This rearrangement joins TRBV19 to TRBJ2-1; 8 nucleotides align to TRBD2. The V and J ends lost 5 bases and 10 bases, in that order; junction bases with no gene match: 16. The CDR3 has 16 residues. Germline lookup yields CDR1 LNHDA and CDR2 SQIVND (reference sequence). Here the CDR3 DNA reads TGTGCCAGTAGTCCGGGACTAGATAGGATCATGGGCGAGCAGTTCTTC. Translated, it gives CASSPGLDRIMGEQFF.

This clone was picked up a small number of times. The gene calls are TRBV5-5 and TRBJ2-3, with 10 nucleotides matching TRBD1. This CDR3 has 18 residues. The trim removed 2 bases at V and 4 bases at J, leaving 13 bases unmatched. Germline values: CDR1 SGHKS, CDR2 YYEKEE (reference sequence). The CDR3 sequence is CASSFVFLGQGRSDTQYF. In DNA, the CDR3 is TGTGCCAGCAGCTTTGTGTTTTTGGGACAGGGGCGATCAGATACGCAGTATTTT.

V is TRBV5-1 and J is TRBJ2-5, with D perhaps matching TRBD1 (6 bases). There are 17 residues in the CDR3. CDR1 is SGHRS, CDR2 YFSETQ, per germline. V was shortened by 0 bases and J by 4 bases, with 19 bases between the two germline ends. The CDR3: CASSLAHTDRRRETQYF. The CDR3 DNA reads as TGCGCCAGCAGCTTGGCCCATACCGACAGGAGGCGAGAGACCCAGTACTTC.

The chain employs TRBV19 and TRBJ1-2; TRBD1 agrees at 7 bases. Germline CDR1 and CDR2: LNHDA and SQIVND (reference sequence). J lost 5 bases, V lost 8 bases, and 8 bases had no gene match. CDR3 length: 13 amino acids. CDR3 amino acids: CASGTDLGYGYTF. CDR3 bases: TGTGCCAGTGGGACAGACCTCGGGTATGGCTACACCTTC.

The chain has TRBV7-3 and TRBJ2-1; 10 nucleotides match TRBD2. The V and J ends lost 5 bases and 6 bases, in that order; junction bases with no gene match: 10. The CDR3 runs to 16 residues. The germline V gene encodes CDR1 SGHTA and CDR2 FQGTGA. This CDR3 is CASSPIAGGPPNEQFF. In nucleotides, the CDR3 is TGTGCCAGCAGCCCGATAGCGGGAGGCCCTCCCAATGAGCAGTTCTTC.

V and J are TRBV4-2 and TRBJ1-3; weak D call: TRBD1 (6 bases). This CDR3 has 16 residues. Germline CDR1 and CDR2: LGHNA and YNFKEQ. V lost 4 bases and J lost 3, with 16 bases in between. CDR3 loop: CASSLLGQSLGNTIYF. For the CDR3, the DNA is TGTGCCAGCAGCCTCCTAGGACAGAGCCTTGGAAACACCATATATTTT.

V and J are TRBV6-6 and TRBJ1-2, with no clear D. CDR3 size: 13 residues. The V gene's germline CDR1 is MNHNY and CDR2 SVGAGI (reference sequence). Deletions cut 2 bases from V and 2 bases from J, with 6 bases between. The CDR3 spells CASSYGRNYGYTF. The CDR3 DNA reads TGTGCCAGCAGTTACGGCAGAAACTATGGCTACACCTTC.

CDR3 coding DNA: TGTGCCTGGACCGCCATGAGGGCGGCCTATGGCTACACCTTC. As protein: CAWTAMRAAYGYTF. V is TRBV30 and J is TRBJ1-2; D gene ambiguous. V shed 4 bases and J shed 4 bases, with 16 bases lying between them. The CDR3 covers 14 residues. The germline CDR1 and CDR2 sequences are GTSNPN and SVGIG (reference sequence).

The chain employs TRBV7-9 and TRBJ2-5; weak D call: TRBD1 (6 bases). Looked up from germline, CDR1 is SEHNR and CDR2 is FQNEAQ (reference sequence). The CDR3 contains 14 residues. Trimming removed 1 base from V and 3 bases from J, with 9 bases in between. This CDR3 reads CASSLGQGKETQYF. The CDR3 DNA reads TGTGCCAGCAGCTTAGGGCAGGGGAAAGAGACCCAGTACTTC.

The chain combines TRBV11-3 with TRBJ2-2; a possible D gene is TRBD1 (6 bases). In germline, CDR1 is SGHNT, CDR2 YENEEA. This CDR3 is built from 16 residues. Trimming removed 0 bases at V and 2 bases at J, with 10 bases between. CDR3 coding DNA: TGTGCCAGCAGCTTAGATATAGGGACAAACACCGGGGAGCTGTTTTTT. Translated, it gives CASSLDIGTNTGELFF.

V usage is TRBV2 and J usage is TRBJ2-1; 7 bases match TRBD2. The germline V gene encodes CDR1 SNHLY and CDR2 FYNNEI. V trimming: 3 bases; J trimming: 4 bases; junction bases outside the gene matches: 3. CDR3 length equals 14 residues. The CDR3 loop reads CASSEWGGYNEQFF. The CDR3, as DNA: TGTGCCAGCAGTGAGTGGGGGGGTTACAATGAGCAGTTCTTC.

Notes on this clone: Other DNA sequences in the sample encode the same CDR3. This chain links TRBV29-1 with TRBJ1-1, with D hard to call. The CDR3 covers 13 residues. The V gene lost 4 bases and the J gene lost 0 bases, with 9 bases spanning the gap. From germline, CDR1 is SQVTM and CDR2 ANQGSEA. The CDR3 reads CSVAGLMNTEAFF. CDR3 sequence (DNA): TGCAGCGTTGCTGGGCTCATGAACACTGAAGCTTTCTTT.

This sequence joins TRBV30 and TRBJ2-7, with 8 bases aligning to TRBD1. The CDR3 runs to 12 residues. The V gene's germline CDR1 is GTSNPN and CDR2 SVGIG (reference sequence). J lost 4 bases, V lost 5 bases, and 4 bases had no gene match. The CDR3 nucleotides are TGTGCCTGGGGACAGGGAAAATACGAGCAGTACTTC. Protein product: CAWGQGKYEQYF.

The CDR3: CAISPGQGADEQFF. In nucleotides, the CDR3 is TGTGCCATCAGTCCGGGACAGGGTGCTGATGAGCAGTTCTTC. This chain uses TRBV10-3 with TRBJ2-1; TRBD1 aligns across 9 bases. The ends lost 5 bases at V and 8 bases at J; junction bases unmatched: 7. This CDR3 spans 14 amino acids. Per the germline V gene, CDR1 is ENHRY and CDR2 is SYGVKD.

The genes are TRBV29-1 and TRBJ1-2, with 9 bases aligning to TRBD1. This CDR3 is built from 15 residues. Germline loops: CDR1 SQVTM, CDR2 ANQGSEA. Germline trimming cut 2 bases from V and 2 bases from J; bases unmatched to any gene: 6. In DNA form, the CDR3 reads TGCAGCGTTGAAACCGGGACAGGGATGAACTATGGCTACACCTTC. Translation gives CSVETGTGMNYGYTF.

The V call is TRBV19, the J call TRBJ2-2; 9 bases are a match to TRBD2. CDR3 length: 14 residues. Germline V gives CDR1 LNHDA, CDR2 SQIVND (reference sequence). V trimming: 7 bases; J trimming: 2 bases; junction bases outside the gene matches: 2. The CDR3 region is CASTSGKNTGELFF. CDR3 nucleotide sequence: TGTGCCAGTACTAGCGGGAAAAACACCGGGGAGCTGTTTTTT.